This TCR beta chain was documented in a study of blood T cell repertoires in COVID-19. Study as a whole: T cells, B-cell-depleted T cells, or PBMCs provided the cDNA or gDNA that served as material.

Authors' methods: Researchers report that nucleated cell counts were estimated from reference gene primer amplification. Sequencing used immunoSEQ multiplex PCR; TCRdb keeps in-frame clones, though not all of them. The DNA was the basis for D and trimming; V, J and clone size are from that table. Among 150,000 to 200,000 clones listed, 80% were seen once. Living in roughly 23 US areas, the participants were between roughly 18 and 90 years of age. Clinical history as reported by participants underpinned cohort assignment. The germline V gene encodes CDR1 SGDLS and CDR2 YYNGEE. Trimming stripped 0 bases from V and 6 bases from J, with 9 bases between. The CDR3 spans 14 residues.

The V and J genes are TRBV9 and TRBJ2-2; D might be TRBD2 (6 bases). The source of this sequence is a man in his forties who had recovered from COVID-19. The sequenced sample consisted of PBMCs or T cells enriched from blood (not recorded which). The CDR3 DNA reads TGTGCCAGCAGCGTAGTGGGGGGTCCCGGGGAGCTGTTTTTT. This gives the protein CASSVVGGPGELFF.